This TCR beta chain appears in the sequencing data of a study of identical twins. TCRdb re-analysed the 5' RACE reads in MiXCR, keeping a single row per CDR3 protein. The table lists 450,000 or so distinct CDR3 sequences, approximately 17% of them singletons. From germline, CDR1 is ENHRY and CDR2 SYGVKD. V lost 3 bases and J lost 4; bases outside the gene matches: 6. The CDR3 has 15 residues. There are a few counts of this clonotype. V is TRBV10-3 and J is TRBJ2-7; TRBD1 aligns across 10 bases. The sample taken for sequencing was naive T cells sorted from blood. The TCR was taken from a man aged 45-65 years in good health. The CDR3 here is CAISDPPGQGYEQYF. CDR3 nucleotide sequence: TGTGCCATCAGTGACCCCCCGGGACAGGGGTACGAGCAGTACTTC.